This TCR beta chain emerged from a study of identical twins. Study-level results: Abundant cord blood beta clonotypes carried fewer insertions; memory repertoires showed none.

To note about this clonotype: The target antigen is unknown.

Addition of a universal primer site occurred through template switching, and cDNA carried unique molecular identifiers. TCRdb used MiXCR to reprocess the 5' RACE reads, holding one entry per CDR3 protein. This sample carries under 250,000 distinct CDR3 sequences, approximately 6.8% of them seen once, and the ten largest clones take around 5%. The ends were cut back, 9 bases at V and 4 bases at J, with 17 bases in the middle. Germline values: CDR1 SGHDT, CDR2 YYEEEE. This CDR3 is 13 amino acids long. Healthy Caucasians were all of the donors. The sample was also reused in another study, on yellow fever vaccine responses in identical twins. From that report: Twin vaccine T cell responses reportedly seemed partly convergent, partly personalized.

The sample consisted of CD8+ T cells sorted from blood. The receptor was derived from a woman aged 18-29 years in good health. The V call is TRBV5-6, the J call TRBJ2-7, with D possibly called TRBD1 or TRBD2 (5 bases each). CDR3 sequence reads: CAIGSRDHYEQYV. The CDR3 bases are TGTGCCATCGGCTCCCGGGACCATTACGAGCAGTACGTC.